This TCR beta chain was sequenced in a study of technical replicates of blood from a handful of donors. Profiling relied on immunoSEQ multiplex PCR, and the TCRdb table lists in-frame clones only, not all of them. Among more than 65,000 clones listed, about 92% were seen once. The source of this sequence is a human donor in good health. Specimen: T cells isolated from PBMCs.

The CDR3 DNA sequence: TGTGCCAGCAGGCGGACTAGCGGCACAGATACGCAGTATTTT. Protein product: CASRRTSGTDTQYF. The chain uses TRBV5-8 and TRBJ2-3; 9 nucleotides line up with TRBD2. CDR3 length: 14 amino acids. From germline, CDR1 is SGHTS and CDR2 YDEGEE. Losses at the gene ends were 5 bases for V and 1 base for J; bases not matched to a gene: 2.